This T cell receptor beta chain was captured by sequencing in a study of Ad26.COV2.S vaccination and SARS-CoV-2 variants. Clones were sequenced by immunoSEQ multiplex PCR, and TCRdb holds only the in-frame ones, with some missing. The sample carries almost 400,000 clones, over 75% recorded once. Treatment: around 19 received Ad26.COV2.S at low or high dose, single or two shots; about 5 received placebo; per-sample allocation not given. Collection of samples fell on day 63 after the first vaccine or placebo injection. Germline lookup yields CDR1 ENHRY and CDR2 SYGVKD. The CDR3 is 15 amino acids. V was pared by 3 bases and J by 2 bases, with 14 bases between.

This chain joins TRBV10-3 and TRBJ2-7; unclear D gene. Sequenced material: peripheral blood, taken in a trial of Ad26.COV2.S vaccine versus placebo. This clonotype originated in a person between 18 and 65 years old who received the Ad26.COV2.S COVID-19 vaccine or a placebo. In DNA form, the CDR3 reads TGTGCCATCAGTGAAGGGTCCATATCAGCCTACGAGCAGTACTTC. This encodes CAISEGSISAYEQYF.